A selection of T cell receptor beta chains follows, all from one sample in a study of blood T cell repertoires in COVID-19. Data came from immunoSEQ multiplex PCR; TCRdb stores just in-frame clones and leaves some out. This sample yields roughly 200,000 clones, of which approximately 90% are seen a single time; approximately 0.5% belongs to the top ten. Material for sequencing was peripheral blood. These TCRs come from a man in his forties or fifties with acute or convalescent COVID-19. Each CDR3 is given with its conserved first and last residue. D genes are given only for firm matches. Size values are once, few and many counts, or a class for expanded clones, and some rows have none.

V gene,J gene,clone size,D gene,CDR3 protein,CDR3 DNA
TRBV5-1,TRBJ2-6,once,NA,CASVDSSGANVLTF,TGCGCCAGCGTCGACAGCTCTGGGGCCAACGTCCTGACTTTC
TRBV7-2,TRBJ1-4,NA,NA,CASSPTTRFNEKLFF,TGTGCCAGCAGCCCGACGACGAGGTTTAATGAAAAACTGTTTTTT
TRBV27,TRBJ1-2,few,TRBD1,CASSSTGGVYGYTF,TGTGCCAGCAGTTCGACAGGGGGTGTCTATGGCTACACCTTC
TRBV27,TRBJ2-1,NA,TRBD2,CASSFIGTSGLSEQFF,TGTGCCAGCAGTTTCATTGGGACTAGCGGGCTTTCTGAGCAGTTCTTC
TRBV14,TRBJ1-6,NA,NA,CASSHFRSPLHF,TGTGCCAGCAGCCACTTCAGGTCACCCCTCCACTTT
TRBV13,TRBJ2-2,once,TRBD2,CASSLQGLAGVHTGELFF,TGTGCCAGCAGCTTACAGGGACTAGCGGGAGTGCACACCGGGGAGCTGTTTTTT
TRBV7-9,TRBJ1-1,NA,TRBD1,CASSKTGAADTEAFF,TGTGCCAGCAGCAAGACAGGGGCTGCGGACACTGAAGCTTTCTTT
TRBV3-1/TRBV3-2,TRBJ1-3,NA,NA,CASTPRWGGGGNTIYF,TGTGCCAGCACCCCTAGGTGGGGGGGCGGTGGAAACACCATATATTTT
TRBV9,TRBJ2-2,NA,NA,CASSVVSGEINTGELFF,TGTGCCAGCAGCGTAGTTTCGGGGGAAATTAACACCGGGGAGCTGTTTTTT
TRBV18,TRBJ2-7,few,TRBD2,CASSPSREYEQYF,TGTGCCAGCTCACCCTCGCGGGAGTATGAGCAGTACTTC
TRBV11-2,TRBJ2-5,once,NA,CASTRRMEGRQETQYF,TGTGCCAGCACACGGCGAATGGAGGGCCGACAAGAGACCCAGTACTTC
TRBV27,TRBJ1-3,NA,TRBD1,CASSASGGLSGNTIYF,TGTGCCAGCAGTGCCTCAGGGGGCCTCTCTGGAAACACCATATATTTT
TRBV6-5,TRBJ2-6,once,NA,CASSYRGDGANVLTF,TGTGCCAGCAGTTACCGTGGAGATGGGGCCAACGTCCTGACTTTC
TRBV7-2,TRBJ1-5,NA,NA,CASSLGRVFGNQPQHF,TGTGCCAGCAGCTTAGGTCGGGTTTTTGGCAATCAGCCCCAGCATTTT
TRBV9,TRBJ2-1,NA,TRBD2,CASSPWTSDYNEQFF,TGTGCCAGCAGCCCATGGACTAGCGATTACAATGAGCAGTTCTTC
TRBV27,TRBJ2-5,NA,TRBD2,CASSSTRLAGPIRRETQYF,TGTGCCAGCAGTTCCACTAGACTAGCGGGACCGATAAGACGGGAGACCCAGTACTTC
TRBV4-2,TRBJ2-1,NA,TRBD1,CASSQGQGSHEQFF,TGTGCCAGCAGCCAAGGACAGGGGTCCCATGAGCAGTTCTTC
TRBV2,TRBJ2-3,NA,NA,CASSDRGGALRTQYF,TGTGCCAGCAGTGATAGAGGGGGGGCCTTAAGGACGCAGTATTTT
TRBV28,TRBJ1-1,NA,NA,CASSSTGEAFF,TGTGCCAGCAGTTCGACAGGTGAAGCTTTCTTT
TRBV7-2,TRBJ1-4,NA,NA,CATRGGSSNEKLFF,TGTGCCACTCGGGGGGGCAGCTCAAATGAAAAACTGTTTTTT
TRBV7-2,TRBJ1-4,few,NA,CASSLQERQKLFF,TGTGCCAGCAGCTTACAGGAAAGGCAAAAACTGTTTTTT
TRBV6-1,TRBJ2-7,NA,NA,CASSEVQVYEQYF,TGTGCCAGCAGTGAAGTACAGGTCTACGAGCAGTACTTC
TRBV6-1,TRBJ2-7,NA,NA,CASSEPGHTSYEQYF,TGTGCCAGCAGTGAGCCGGGACATACCTCCTACGAGCAGTACTTC
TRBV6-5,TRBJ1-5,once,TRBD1,CASSPRTGRDQPQHF,TGTGCCAGCAGTCCCCGGACAGGGAGGGATCAGCCCCAGCATTTT
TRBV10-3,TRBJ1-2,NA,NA,CAISGGGIGNGYTF,TGTGCCATCTCTGGGGGGGGGATTGGGAATGGCTACACCTTC
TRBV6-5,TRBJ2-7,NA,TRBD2,CASRLASGGTYEQYF,TGTGCCAGCAGACTAGCTAGCGGGGGAACCTACGAGCAGTACTTC
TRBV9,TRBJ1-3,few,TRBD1,CASSTGQGVSGNTIYF,TGTGCCAGCAGCACGGGACAGGGAGTCTCTGGAAACACCATATATTTT
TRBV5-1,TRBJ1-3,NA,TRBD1,CASSLDDRGPGNTIYF,TGCGCCAGCAGCTTGGATGACAGGGGGCCTGGAAACACCATATATTTT
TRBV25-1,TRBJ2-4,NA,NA,CASSDSLLAKNIQYF,TGTGCCAGCAGTGATTCGTTACTAGCCAAAAACATTCAGTACTTC
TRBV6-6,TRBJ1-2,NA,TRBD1,CASTVSQTGGGYTF,TGTGCCAGCACTGTCTCTCAAACAGGGGGAGGCTACACCTTC
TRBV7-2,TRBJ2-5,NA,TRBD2,CASCGGTGRGQETQYF,TGTGCCAGCTGCGGGGGGACTGGGCGGGGGCAAGAGACCCAGTACTTC
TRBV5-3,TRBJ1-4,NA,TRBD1,CARSPRDRGPSNEKLFF,TGTGCCAGAAGCCCCAGGGACAGGGGGCCGTCTAATGAAAAACTGTTTTTT
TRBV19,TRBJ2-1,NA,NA,CASSLNRDSNEQFF,TGTGCCAGTAGTTTAAACCGGGACTCCAATGAGCAGTTCTTC
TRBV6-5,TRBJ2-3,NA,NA,CASSYLGSGIDTQYF,TGTGCCAGCAGTTACCTTGGCTCGGGGATCGATACGCAGTATTTT
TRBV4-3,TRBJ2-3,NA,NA,CASSGRMVDTQYF,TGCGCCAGCAGCGGGCGAATGGTAGATACGCAGTATTTT
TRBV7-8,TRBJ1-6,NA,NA,CASSLTESLRPLHF,TGTGCCAGCAGCTTGACAGAAAGTCTAAGACCCCTCCACTTT
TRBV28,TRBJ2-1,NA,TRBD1,CASRGGDRSANEQFF,TGTGCCAGCCGAGGAGGGGACAGGTCGGCCAATGAGCAGTTCTTC
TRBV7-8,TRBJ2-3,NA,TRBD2,CASSLGLAAQYF,TGTGCCAGCAGCTTAGGTCTAGCGGCGCAGTATTTT
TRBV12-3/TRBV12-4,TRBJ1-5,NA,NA,CASSLAYGQPQHF,TGTGCCAGCAGTTTAGCGTACGGTCAGCCCCAGCATTTT
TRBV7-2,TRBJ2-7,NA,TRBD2,CASSSKSGVYEQYF,TGTGCCAGCAGCTCAAAGAGCGGGGTATACGAGCAGTACTTC
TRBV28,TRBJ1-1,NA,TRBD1,CASRGGGMGYAEAFF,TGTGCCAGCAGAGGGGGCGGAATGGGGTACGCTGAAGCTTTCTTT
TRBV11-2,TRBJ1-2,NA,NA,CASSLGGAYYGYTF,TGTGCCAGCAGCTTAGGGGGCGCTTACTATGGCTACACCTTC
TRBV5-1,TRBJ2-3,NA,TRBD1,CAGSLQGSTDTQYF,TGCGCCGGCAGCTTACAGGGGAGCACAGATACGCAGTATTTT
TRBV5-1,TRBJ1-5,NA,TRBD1,CASSLGDRGDQPQHF,TGCGCCAGCAGCTTGGGCGACAGGGGCGATCAGCCCCAGCATTTT
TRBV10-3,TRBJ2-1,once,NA,CAIRYKNEQFF,TGTGCCATCAGGTACAAGAATGAGCAGTTCTTC
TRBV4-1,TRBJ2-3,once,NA,CASSLRRILVDTDTQYF,TGCGCCAGCAGCCTTCGGAGGATTCTGGTGGACACAGATACGCAGTATTTT
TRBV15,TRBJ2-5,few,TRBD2,CATSSPLAGFQETQYF,TGTGCCACCAGCAGTCCTCTAGCGGGGTTCCAAGAGACCCAGTACTTC
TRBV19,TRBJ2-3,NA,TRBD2,CASSGLAGVHHTDTQYF,TGTGCCAGTAGTGGGCTAGCGGGGGTGCACCACACAGATACGCAGTATTTT
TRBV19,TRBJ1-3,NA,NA,CASGRVTIYF,TGTGCCAGTGGGAGGGTCACCATATATTTT
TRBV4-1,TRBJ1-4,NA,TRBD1,CASSPGQGVGEKLFF,TGCGCCAGCAGCCCCGGACAGGGGGTAGGTGAAAAACTGTTTTTT
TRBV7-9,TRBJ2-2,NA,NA,CASSYRGTGELFF,TGTGCCAGCAGTTACCGCGGCACCGGGGAGCTGTTTTTT
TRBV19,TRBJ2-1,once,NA,CASSIMSGTHNEQFF,TGTGCCAGTAGTATTATGAGCGGCACCCACAATGAGCAGTTCTTC
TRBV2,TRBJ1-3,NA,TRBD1,CASRGFRDRGQTITSGNTIYF,TGTGCCAGCAGAGGGTTCCGGGACAGGGGTCAGACCATTACCTCTGGAAACACCATATATTTT